This T cell receptor (beta chain) is drawn from a study of patients and donors after allogeneic stem cell transplantation. Unmatched junction bases numbered 2, after V lost 3 bases and J lost 2 bases. This CDR3 region has 14 residues. TCRdb itself ran the RT-PCR reads through MiXCR, one entry per CDR3 protein. This sample has around 200,000 distinct CDR3 sequences, with around two fifths found just once. Sequenced material: blood, either unsorted or a sorted T cell fraction (not recorded which). The gene calls are TRBV12-3 or TRBV12-4 and TRBJ2-7; 9 bases fit TRBD1. The receptor comes from a human donor who was either an allogeneic HSCT recipient or a stem cell or donor lymphocyte infusion donor (not recorded which). It is not recorded whose cells these are; they may come from a transplant donor. This chain's CDR3 is CASSLGQGTYEQYF. The CDR3 bases are TGTGCCAGCAGTTTGGGACAGGGAACCTACGAGCAGTACTTC.